This record covers a single T cell receptor beta chain. This clone occurred a few times. Its antigen specificity is not known. No qualities accompany the bases; no much larger clone lies one base away. TCRbeta CDR3 regions were amplified from genomic DNA by means of the immunoSEQ Assay, a bias-controlled multiplex PCR. Under the source paper's analysis protocol: The number of nucleated cells in each sample was estimated from the amplification of reference gene primers within the assay. To quantify the absolute abundance of each unique TCRbeta CDR3 rearrangement, sequence reads were collapsed and filtered. For each sample, productive Simpson clonality was calculated as the square root of Simpson's diversity index over productive rearrangements. TCRdb took this table from immuneACCESS and kept in-frame rearrangements with V and J called. Such tables lack part of the clones; where checked against another copy, unresolved V genes explain under half of the gap, and the rest is unexplained. The V and J calls and clone size were taken over from that table, and D and trimming were inferred from the DNA. The sample table lists around 700,000 clones, just under 90% of them with a count of one. More than 0.25% of the sample belongs to the ten largest clones.

Whole blood was collected in K2EDTA tubes by collaborating institutions according to the institutions' own protocols. For TCRbeta analysis, collaborators shipped samples as frozen whole blood, isolated PBMCs, or DNA extracted from either of those sample types. This sample stems from a study of blood T cell repertoires in COVID-19 (dated by TCRdb to the early 2020s). In terms of the full investigation: Samples covering the acute and convalescent phases of COVID-19 were provided by collaborators in the United States, Italy and Spain. The material from the prospective study consisted of cDNA or gDNA derived from T cells, B-cell-depleted T cells, or PBMCs. The dataset comprised deeply sampled blood TCRbeta repertoires from subjects exposed to, actively infected with, or recovered from COVID-19. The repertoires were released in a freely available public database meant as a resource for research on the immune response to SARS-CoV-2. Samples came from the ongoing ImmuneRACE study (first 160 participants) plus 1,254 subjects from 6 global collaborators. Nearly every sample came with metadata listing a de-identified subject ID, COVID-19 status, age in years and sex. HLA class I and class II types, where available, came from metadata supplied by the sample provider rather than from assay-based typing.

Here is what the overall study found, with its caveats: How much clinical and demographic metadata was included differed by source and by participant, and the metadata was provided uncurated.

Sequencing was done on a sample of peripheral blood. The source is a woman under 30 with acute or convalescent COVID-19.

The nucleotides are TGTGCCAGCAGTGACTCTGCGGGGGGATCCGATGAGCAGTTCTTC. Its protein product is CASSDSAGGSDEQFF. Recombination linked TRBV6-4 to TRBJ2-1, with 8 bases aligning to TRBD2. V and J are trimmed by 0 bases and 8 bases, and the gene matches miss 6 bases of the junction. The CDR3 goes from the cysteine to the phenylalanine over 15 residues. Only the CDR3 part of the read is kept: 45 bases, read in frame from the first base. CDR1 and CDR2 were assigned from the germline V gene as MRHNA and SNTAGT.